This is a list of T cell receptor delta chains from one sample in a study of Vδ1+ human thymocytes. TCRdb reprocessed the multiplex PCR reads using CATT. Of more than 45,000 delta-chain clones detected, around 16% appear once; the ten largest clones hold about 0.4%. The sequenced sample consisted of Vdelta1+ gamma-delta thymocytes from the thymus. The receptors derive from a girl less than two years old who had congenital heart surgery. CDR3s include the opening cysteine and the closing phenylalanine or tryptophan. The D gene is left open where the match is weak. Some rows have no size entry. The others give once, few or many, or a class for an expanded clone.

>few|TRDJ1|TRDD3|TRDV2
TGTGCCTGTGACAAAACTCGACGGGGATACAGGACTGACACCGATAAACTCATCTTT
CACDKTRRGYRTDTDKLIF
>few|TRDJ1|NA|TRDV1
TGTGCTCTTGGGGCTGGCCTCCCAGGCTGGGGACGCGATAAACTCATCTTT
CALGAGLPGWGRDKLIF
>NA|TRDJ1|TRDD2|TRDV1
TGTGCTCTTGGGGAGCGGTTCCAGCCTTCCTCCGTATCCTGCACCGATAAACTCATCTTT
CALGERFQPSSVSCTDKLIF
>NA|TRDJ1|TRDD3|TRDV1
TGTGCTCTTGGGGGGATCCTCCACTGGGGGACCAGCATCACCGATAAACTCATCTTT
CALGGILHWGTSITDKLIF
>few|TRDJ1|NA|TRDV1
TGTGCTCTTGGGGAACTACCCGGCCTTCCAGACATACAAGGTTCCGATAAACTCATCTTT
CALGELPGLPDIQGSDKLIF
>few|TRDJ1|NA|TRDV1
TGTGCTCTTGGGGAACTGGAGCGGGGAACTTCGAAGTACACCGATAAACTCATCTTT
CALGELERGTSKYTDKLIF
>NA|TRDJ1|TRDD3|TRDV1
TGTGCTCTTGGGGAACTAGGGACTGGGGGATACGGGAGGTACACCGATAAACTCATCTTT
CALGELGTGGYGRYTDKLIF
>NA|TRDJ1|NA|TRDV1
TGTGCTCTTGGGGAACTACCAGGGATGTGGTACACCGATAAACTCATCTTT
CALGELPGMWYTDKLIF
>few|TRDJ1|NA|TRDV1
TGTGCTCTTGGGGAACTTACCTTCCCCACCGATAAACTCATCTTT
CALGELTFPTDKLIF
>NA|TRDJ1|NA|TRDV1
TGTGCTCTTGGGGAACCCTTCCCACCAATTCCTACTGGGGGCACCGATAAACTCATCTTT
CALGEPFPPIPTGGTDKLIF
>NA|TRDJ1|NA|TRDV1
TGTGCTCTTGGGGAACTGGGTGGGGATGGGCACACCGATAAACTCATCTTT
CALGELGGDGHTDKLIF
>few|TRDJ1|TRDD3|TRDV1
TGTGCTCTTGGGGGCGAACTGGGGACCTCGTACACCGATAAACTCATCTTT
CALGGELGTSYTDKLIF
>few|TRDJ1|NA|TRDV1
TGTGCTCTTGGGGAACTAGAAGGGCTTCCTACTAACAATTTGCTGGGGGATACCGATAAACTCATCTTT
CALGELEGLPTNNLLGDTDKLIF
>few|TRDJ1|TRDD3|TRDV1
TGTGCTCTTGGGGAAAGGAGTATCTACCCCCGTACTGGGGGATACGCTCGTAGACGTCACACCGATAAACTCATCTTT
CALGERSIYPRTGGYARRRHTDKLIF
>NA|TRDJ1|NA|TRDV1
TGTGCTCTTGGGGGTTCCTGCCTGCCTTCCCTAGACAAAACCGATAAACTCATCTTT
CALGGSCLPSLDKTDKLIF
>few|TRDJ1|TRDD3|TRDV1
TGTGCTCTTGGGGAACTGAAAAACGACTTACTGGGGGATACGGGGCACGATAAACTCATCTTT
CALGELKNDLLGDTGHDKLIF
>few|TRDJ1|NA|TRDV1
TGTGCTCTTGGGGCTAGCAACTTCCTACTTTATGGGGGACCCACCGATAAACTCATCTTT
CALGASNFLLYGGPTDKLIF
>few|TRDJ1|TRDD3|TRDV1
TGTGCTCTTGGGGCAAAGCCTCTGGGGGACCTACGGACCGATAAACTCATCTTT
CALGAKPLGDLRTDKLIF
>few|TRDJ1|NA|TRDV1
TGTGCTCTTGGGGGCCTCTCCTACGGCACGAGGGATATGGTGGGTTACACCGATAAACTCATCTTT
CALGGLSYGTRDMVGYTDKLIF
>NA|TRDJ1|TRDD3|TRDV1
TGTGCTCTTGGGGAACTAGTTGACCTACGGGATTCCCTAACTGGGGGACACACCGATAAACTCATCTTT
CALGELVDLRDSLTGGHTDKLIF
>NA|TRDJ1|NA|TRDV1
TGTGCTCTTGGGGTCCCTCTTCCGGGGATCCTCTTAAACGATAAACTCATCTTT
CALGVPLPGILLNDKLIF
>few|TRDJ1|NA|TRDV1
TGTGCTCTTGGGGAACTTAGTTCCCTTTGTCCAGGACTCACCGAACTCATCTTT
CALGELSSLCPGLTELIF
>NA|TRDJ1|TRDD3|TRDV1
TGTGCTCTTGGGGAACGGGTTACTGGGGGATACACCGGGTCGTACACCGATAAACTCATCTTT
CALGERVTGGYTGSYTDKLIF
>NA|TRDJ1|NA|TRDV1
TGTGCTCTTGGGATAATACAGTACTCTTCTGGGAAACTCATCTTT
CALGIIQYSSGKLIF
>few|TRDJ1|TRDD3|TRDV1
TGTGCTCTTGGGGAACCAAAAGCCATCTTCTACGTGGCGGGGGATAAGGATAAACTCATCTTT
CALGEPKAIFYVAGDKDKLIF
>NA|TRDJ1|TRDD3|TRDV1
TGTGCTCTTGGGGAACAGTGTCCTCATCTTGGGGGATTAGTAAAAAATAGGAGGTGGTACACCGATAAACTCATCTTT
CALGEQCPHLGGLVKNRRWYTDKLIF
>few|TRDJ1|NA|TRDV3
TGTGCCCCCCCCTACCTTCTTACTGGTGTGGGCCGGCTCATCTTT
CAPPYLLTGVGRLIF
>NA|TRDJ1|TRDD3|TRDV1
TGTGCTCTTGGGGAAGAGAGGGGATACATCACTCGGGGCACCGATAAACTCATCTTT
CALGEERGYITRGTDKLIF
>few|TRDJ1|TRDD2|TRDV1
TGTGCTCTTGGCCTTCCTTCAAAAGGGACCGATAAACTCATCTTT
CALGLPSKGTDKLIF
>few|TRDJ1|NA|TRDV1
TGTGCTCTTGGGGACGTCTCGGCGATCCTAAGCGGGCGTTTCAAGGATAAGCAGGAACTCATCTTT
CALGDVSAILSGRFKDKQELIF
>few|TRDJ1|NA|TRAV29/DV5
TGTGCAGCAAGCTCTCTGTTCATTCCTCGATCGTCGAGGAACCCTGGAGGACTCATCTTT
CAASSLFIPRSSRNPGGLIF
>few|TRDJ1|TRDD3|TRDV1
TGTGCTCTTGGGGCCGCACACTTCCTCGGGCCGTCTGGGGGATACGTTTACACCGATAAACTCATCTTT
CALGAAHFLGPSGGYVYTDKLIF
>NA|TRDJ1|TRDD3|TRDV1
TGTGCTCTTGGGGATTTGGCCTGTACCAGTACTGGGGGAGACGATAAACTCATCTTT
CALGDLACTSTGGDDKLIF
>few|TRDJ1|NA|TRDV1
TGTGCTCTTGGGGAACTGTCTGACAGTCAGGATAAACTCATCTTT
CALGELSDSQDKLIF
>NA|TRDJ1|TRDD3|TRDV1
TGTGCTCTTGGGGACCCGGGCGTCCCCCTTCAACTGGGGGACTCGTACACCGATAAACTCATCTTT
CALGDPGVPLQLGDSYTDKLIF
>NA|TRDJ1|NA|TRAV29/DV5
TGTGCAGCAAGCTATGGCCTTCCTTTTACCCACAGCCTGGGGGGTACAACCGATAAACTCATCTTT
CAASYGLPFTHSLGGTTDKLIF
>NA|TRDJ1|TRDD3|TRDV1
TGTGCTCTTGGGGAACTAATTCCTTCAAAGGGAGTACTGGGGGATACGCGTATGATCTTT
CALGELIPSKGVLGDTRMIF
>few|TRDJ1|TRDD3|TRDV1
TGTGCTCTTGGGGAACTAGATAGTATTGATTTTGGGGGGATAGATCCCCAGTACACCGATAAACTCATCTTT
CALGELDSIDFGGIDPQYTDKLIF
>NA|TRDJ1|TRDD3|TRDV1
TGTGCTCTTGGGGACCCTAGTTTCGGGGCTGGGGGAACTACCTCGGGCGATAAACTCATCTTT
CALGDPSFGAGGTTSGDKLIF
>few|TRDJ1|NA|TRDV1
TGTGCTCTTGGGGAACTGTCGAGATACACCGATAAACTCATCTTT
CALGELSRYTDKLIF
>few|TRDJ1|TRDD3|TRDV1
TGTGCTCTTGGGCAAATCCTAGATACTGGATACGACACCGATAAACTCATCTTT
CALGQILDTGYDTDKLIF
>NA|TRDJ1|TRDD3|TRDV1
TGTGCTCTTGGGGAGCCTCCTAGGGGACTGGGGAAGACCGATAAACTCATCTTT
CALGEPPRGLGKTDKLIF
>NA|TRDJ1|TRDD3|TRDV1
TGTGCTCTTGGGGACCCTCCCCCCGTACTGGGGGAGAGGAAACTCATCTTT
CALGDPPPVLGERKLIF
>NA|TRDJ1|TRDD3|TRDV1
TGCGCTCTTGGGGAACTTCCCACCTCTGGGGGATACGCTTCCACCGATAAACTCATCTTT
CALGELPTSGGYASTDKLIF
>NA|TRDJ1|NA|TRDV1
TGTGCTCTTGGGGAACTGAGAACTCGAGGGATAAGTCGGGAACTCATCTTT
CALGELRTRGISRELIF
>NA|TRDJ1|TRDD3|TRDV1
TGTGCTCTTGGGGACATCTTCCCAGGTCCATCTACTGGGGGATACGCGCCCTGGTACACCGATAAACTCATCTTT
CALGDIFPGPSTGGYAPWYTDKLIF
>NA|TRDJ1|TRDD3|TRDV1
TGTGCTCTTGGGGAACCCCCGGGGATACTCGGAAAACTCATCTTT
CALGEPPGILGKLIF
>NA|TRDJ1|TRDD3|TRDV1
TGTGCTCTTGGGGTGAGCCCCTACGAGCAGGGGGATCCCTTTGCTTACACCGATAAACTCATCTTT
CALGVSPYEQGDPFAYTDKLIF
>few|TRDJ1|TRDD3|TRDV1
TGTGCTCTTGGGGAACTGGAGGTACTGGGGGATAAAGCGACCGATAAACTCATCTTT
CALGELEVLGDKATDKLIF
>NA|TRDJ1|TRDD3|TRDV1
TGTGCTCTTGGGCCCTGTACTGGGGGTCCAAAATCGAAACTCATCTTT
CALGPCTGGPKSKLIF
>NA|TRDJ1|TRDD3|TRAV29/DV5
TGTGCAGCAATCGCCGAGGACTGGGGGTCCCCTTCACCTAACACCGATAAACTCATCTTT
CAAIAEDWGSPSPNTDKLIF
>few|TRDJ1|TRDD3|TRDV1
TGTGCTCTTGGGGAAGAGCCAGGGGGGATGGGAGGAACCGATAAACTCATCTTT
CALGEEPGGMGGTDKLIF
>few|TRDJ1|TRDD3|TRAV29/DV5
TGTGCAGCGATTCTTTTCTTTCCTCGCGTCGACTGGGGGACCCCCTGCACCGATAAACTCATCTTT
CAAILFFPRVDWGTPCTDKLIF
>few|TRDJ1|NA|TRDV1
TGTGCTCTTGGGGAACGGTCTCCTACAAGACCGGGCCCTCTGTTTCAGGGCCACGACCCTTTCACCGATAAACTCATCTTT
CALGERSPTRPGPLFQGHDPFTDKLIF
>few|TRDJ1|TRDD3|TRDV1
TGTGCTCTTGGGGAAACCTACCTCCCTGTACTGGGGGAGCGGCAAGTAGGCATGCCCGATAAACTCATCTTT
CALGETYLPVLGERQVGMPDKLIF
>few|TRDJ1|TRDD3|TRDV1
TGTGCTCTTGGGGAACCTCCCGACTGGGGGACTTATAAACTCATCTTT
CALGEPPDWGTYKLIF
>NA|TRDJ1|NA|TRDV1
TGCGCTCTTGGGGAATTACCCCCTAAAGTTTTGGGGGCCACCGATAAACTCATCTTT
CALGELPPKVLGATDKLIF
>few|TRDJ1|NA|TRDV1
TGTGCTCTTGGGGAACGAACCACATCCGATAAACTCATCTTT
CALGERTTSDKLIF
>NA|TRDJ1|TRDD3|TRDV1
TGTGCTCTTGGGGAACGCCCCGTACCCATTCCGAGAAGGGGCGGGTTTTACTGGGGGACTCTCCTTAACACCGATAAACTCATCTTT
CALGERPVPIPRRGGFYWGTLLNTDKLIF